A single sample is the source of the 25 T cell receptor beta chains below, sequenced in a study of blood T cells in healthy people across ages. Combining a sample-barcoded 5' primer with a J-beta primer mix, a second PCR ran for roughly 7 to 12 cycles. TCRdb re-derived calls from the 5' RACE reads in MiXCR, one entry per CDR3 protein. There are hundreds of thousands of distinct CDR3 sequences in the sample; approximately 50% occur only once, and under 35% lies in the top ten. The source material was blood. These receptors were collected from a woman in her sixties or seventies in good health.

The rearrangement joins TRBV29-1 to TRBJ2-7; D uncertain. The CDR3 length is 12 residues. V shed 5 bases and J shed 3 bases, with 11 bases lying between them. Germline assignment: CDR1 SQVTM and CDR2 ANQGSEA. CDR3 residues: CSVIHTGYEQYF. CDR3 sequence (DNA): TGCAGCGTTATTCACACGGGCTACGAGCAGTACTTC.

This clonotype was recorded a few times. This chain links TRBV20-1 with TRBJ2-3, with 8 nucleotides matching TRBD1. With V trimmed by 6 bases and J by 0 bases, 5 bases remained unmatched. The germline V gene has CDR1 DFQATT and CDR2 SNEGSKA (reference sequence). This CDR3 has 14 amino acids. The CDR3 is CSAPRTGSTDTQYF. In nucleotides, the CDR3 is TGCAGTGCGCCCCGGACAGGGAGCACAGATACGCAGTATTTT.

This chain uses TRBV5-1 with TRBJ2-5; either TRBD1 or TRBD2 may supply D (6 bases each). Trimming shortened V by 6 bases and J by 14 bases, and 20 bases separated the two germline ends. Germline V gives CDR1 SGHRS, CDR2 YFSETQ. This CDR3 is 12 amino acids long. The CDR3 region is CASKDGGDIQYF. The CDR3 DNA is TGCGCCAGCAAGGACGGAGGGGACATTCAATACTTC.

The chain carries TRBV7-2 and TRBJ2-4; 11 nucleotides line up with TRBD2. Germline values: CDR1 SGHTA, CDR2 FQGNSA. This CDR3 comprises 16 residues. The J segment lost 13 bases and the V segment lost 2 bases, leaving 13 bases of the junction unmatched. The CDR3: CASSLRKTSGALGQYF. CDR3 nucleotide sequence: TGTGCCAGCAGCTTACGAAAGACTAGCGGGGCCCTTGGGCAGTACTTC.

In DNA, the CDR3 is TGTGCCAGCAGTGGGGACAGGGGGGTAAATACCAAAAACATTCAGTACTTC. It is translated as CASSGDRGVNTKNIQYF. V and J are TRBV25-1 and TRBJ2-4; 11 nucleotides align to TRBD1. The V and J ends lost 4 bases and 2 bases, in that order; junction bases with no gene match: 7. Germline loops: CDR1 MGHDK, CDR2 SYGVNS. The CDR3 has 17 residues.

V is TRBV28 and J is TRBJ2-7; D remains ambiguous. Deletions cut 4 bases from V and 4 bases from J, with 11 bases between. CDR1 MDHEN and CDR2 SYDVKM come from the germline V gene. This CDR3 has 13 amino acids. The CDR3 protein is CASSSPYTYEQYF. The CDR3 coding sequence is TGTGCCAGCAGTTCCCCTTACACGTACGAGCAGTACTTC.

The V gene is TRBV15, the J gene TRBJ2-1; no clear D. Judging by the DNA end, TRBJ2-7 fits better; the J call may be wrong. Germline assignment: CDR1 LNHNV and CDR2 YYDKDF (reference sequence). This CDR3 contains 16 residues. The chain's CDR3 is CATSRAPRGTYNEQYF. DNA of the CDR3: TGTGCCACCAGCAGAGCTCCGAGAGGCACCTACAATGAGCAGTACTTC.

The chain carries TRBV29-1 and TRBJ1-2, with D possibly matching TRBD1 (6 bases). With 0 bases removed from V and 4 bases from J, the gap between germline ends came to 12 bases. Germline V gene lookup returns CDR1 SQVTM and CDR2 ANQGSEA. This CDR3 is 14 amino acids long. The CDR3 bases are TGCAGCGTTGAAGAAGGTCAGGGGCTCTATGGCTACACCTTC. Amino acid sequence: CSVEEGQGLYGYTF. Together with reference TRBV29-1 and TRBJ1-2, the CDR3 gives the full variable domain: SAVISQKPSRDICQRGTSLTIQCQVDSQVTMMFWYRQQPGQSLTLIATANQGSEATYESGFVIDKFPISRPNLTFSTLTVSNMSPEDSSIYLCSVEEGQGLYGYTFGSGTRLTVV.

This clonotype showed up just a few times. Written as DNA, the CDR3 is TGTGCCAGCAGCCAAGGTGACACGACGGGTGAGCAGTTCTTC. As protein: CASSQGDTTGEQFF. This sequence joins TRBV4-2 and TRBJ2-1; no firm D call. CDR3 length: 14 amino acids. The V gene's germline CDR1 is LGHNA and CDR2 YNFKEQ. V was clipped by 1 base and J by 9 bases, with 13 bases between them.

The rearrangement links TRBV24-1 to TRBJ2-1, with TRBD2 identical over 8 bases. This CDR3 region has 16 residues. The J segment lost 7 bases and the V segment lost 4 bases, leaving 11 bases of the junction unmatched. From germline, CDR1 is KGHDR and CDR2 SFDVKD. The CDR3 coding sequence is TGTGCCACCAGTGAATCCACTAGCGGTGGGAGGAATGAGCAGTTCTTC. Encoded protein: CATSESTSGGRNEQFF.

With respect to this clonotype: An end of the junction differs from the germline gene, which may be a read error. J is TRBJ1-1 and V is TRBV29-1; D unresolved. CDR3 length: 12 amino acids. Germline loops: CDR1 SQVTM, CDR2 ANQGSEA. The CDR3 reads CCVVPANTEAFF. The CDR3 bases are TGCTGCGTTGTACCAGCGAACACTGAAGCTTTCTTT.

The rearrangement uses TRBV28 and TRBJ1-2; no clear D. Germline V CDR1 and CDR2: MDHEN, SYDVKM. This CDR3 has 15 residues. V lost 2 bases, J lost 1 base, and 11 bases lay in between. CDR3 nucleotides: TGTGCCAGCAGTTTAATAGGACTCGATAACTATGGCTACACCTTC. Protein: CASSLIGLDNYGYTF.

The chain combines TRBV6-5 with TRBJ1-2; TRBD1 agrees at 8 bases. Germline CDR1 reads MNHEY; CDR2 reads SVGAGI. V shed 6 bases and J 2 bases; nucleotides not matched to a gene: 8. The CDR3 covers 15 residues. Written as DNA, the CDR3 is TGTGCCAGCAGAAAACGGACAGGGACAAACTATGGCTACACCTTC. Translated, it gives CASRKRTGTNYGYTF.

Comment on this clonotype: One end of the junction does not line up with germline, which may come from a read error. This chain joins TRBV3-1 and TRBJ2-4; 12 positions agree with TRBD2. This CDR3 is built from 18 residues. The germline V gene encodes CDR1 LGHDT and CDR2 YNNKEL (reference sequence). The CDR3 DNA follows: TGTGCCAGCAGCCGAACTAGCGGGAGGACCCTAGCCAAAAACATTGAGTACTTC. Encoded protein: CASSRTSGRTLAKNIEYF.

About this clonotype: A much larger clone is a single base away; this may be a read error. The V call is TRBV12-5, the J call TRBJ2-1; the match to TRBD2 covers 12 bases. Looked up from germline, CDR1 is LGHNT and CDR2 is FRNRAP. CDR3 length: 16 residues. The V gene end was trimmed by 7 bases and the J gene end by 8 bases; junction bases not matched to a gene: 12. The CDR3 loop is CASDGRTSGKGHEQFF. CDR3 nucleotides: TGTGCTAGTGACGGTCGGACTAGCGGGAAGGGCCATGAGCAGTTCTTC.

This clonotype was detected a few times. The rearrangement uses TRBV7-9 and TRBJ2-1; no firm D call. Germline lookup yields CDR1 SEHNR and CDR2 FQNEAQ (reference sequence). Trimming shortened V by 5 bases and J by 0 bases, and 11 bases separated the two germline ends. There are 15 residues in the CDR3. This CDR3 reads CASSPDKSSYNEQFF. CDR3 DNA: TGTGCCAGCAGCCCCGACAAGAGCTCCTACAATGAGCAGTTCTTC.

This chain uses TRBV12-3 or TRBV12-4 with TRBJ2-1; tentative D call: TRBD1 (6 bases). The CDR3 is 14 residues long. The V end lost 3 bases, the J end lost 6 bases, and 12 bases lay between the germline ends. CDR3 region: CASSLDRFLNEQFF. The CDR3 nucleotides read TGTGCCAGCAGTTTGGACAGATTTCTCAATGAGCAGTTCTTC.

The sample holds a few counts of this clonotype. This rearrangement joins TRBV2 to TRBJ1-2, with 7 bases that match TRBD1. V shed 4 bases and J 8 bases; nucleotides not matched to a gene: 7. CDR1 and CDR2 (germline): SNHLY, FYNNEI. The CDR3 consists of 13 residues. CDR3 coding DNA: TGTGCCAGCAGTGTGACAGGGACAGACGGCTACACCTTC. This gives the protein CASSVTGTDGYTF.

This sequence joins TRBV27 and TRBJ2-5; D possibly corresponds to TRBD2 (5 bases). V dropped 3 bases and J dropped 11 bases, with 25 bases sitting between them. CDR3 length: 16 residues. Germline CDR1 is MNHEY and CDR2 is SMNVEV (reference sequence). CDR3 coding DNA: TGTGCCAGCAGTTTTCTGACCAGCGGAGTCCCCAATGAGCAGTACTTC. Protein sequence: CASSFLTSGVPNEQYF.

V gene TRBV7-9 combines with J gene TRBJ2-1, with D unresolved. The V gene's germline CDR1 is SEHNR and CDR2 FQNEAQ (reference sequence). There are 14 residues in the CDR3. Trimming pared 5 bases from V and 7 bases from J, leaving 15 bases between. CDR3 nucleotide sequence: TGTGCCAGCAGCCCCCCGGGCCCTTGGAATGAGCAGTTCTTC. Translated: CASSPPGPWNEQFF.

The rearrangement uses TRBV25-1 and TRBJ2-5; D call uncertain. V was shortened by 10 bases and J by 5 bases, with 14 bases between the two germline ends. This CDR3 has 12 residues. The V gene's germline CDR1 is MGHDK and CDR2 SYGVNS. CDR3 amino acids: CANRRGVETQYF. CDR3 bases: TGTGCCAACAGAAGAGGAGTTGAGACCCAGTACTTC.

CDR3 loop: CASSFHRGSYNEQFF. CDR3 DNA: TGCGCCAGCAGCTTCCACAGGGGGTCCTACAATGAGCAGTTCTTC. V is TRBV4-3 and J is TRBJ2-1; 8 bases map to TRBD1. The CDR3 length is 15 residues. Losses at the gene ends were 5 bases for V and 1 base for J; bases not matched to a gene: 4. Per germline, CDR1 LGHNA and CDR2 YSLEER.

This clonotype appeared once. The chain couples TRBV28 to TRBJ2-2; no clear D. The germline V gene encodes CDR1 MDHEN and CDR2 SYDVKM. The ends were cut back, 2 bases at V and 8 bases at J, with 15 bases in the middle. The CDR3 covers 15 residues. CDR3 amino acids: CASSLPSTRTGELFF. The CDR3 DNA sequence: TGTGCCAGCAGTTTACCCTCGACCCGGACGGGGGAGCTGTTTTTT.

This clonotype was detected only a few times. J is TRBJ2-5 and V is TRBV20-1, with 7 bases aligning to TRBD1. J gave up 4 bases and V 3 bases, and 5 bases lay outside the gene matches. Per germline, CDR1 DFQATT and CDR2 SNEGSKA (reference sequence). The CDR3 has 13 residues. CDR3 nucleotides: TGCAGTGCTAGCCCGTCAGGGGGAGAGACCCAGTACTTC. It yields the protein CSASPSGGETQYF.

This chain uses TRBV12-3 or TRBV12-4 with TRBJ2-5, with 8 bases matching TRBD1. The V segment lost 5 bases and the J segment 7 bases; nucleotides outside the gene matches: 9. The CDR3 has 14 amino acids. Here the CDR3 reads CASSPGQGVGTQYF. CDR3 bases: TGTGCCAGCAGTCCCGGACAGGGCGTCGGGACCCAGTACTTC.